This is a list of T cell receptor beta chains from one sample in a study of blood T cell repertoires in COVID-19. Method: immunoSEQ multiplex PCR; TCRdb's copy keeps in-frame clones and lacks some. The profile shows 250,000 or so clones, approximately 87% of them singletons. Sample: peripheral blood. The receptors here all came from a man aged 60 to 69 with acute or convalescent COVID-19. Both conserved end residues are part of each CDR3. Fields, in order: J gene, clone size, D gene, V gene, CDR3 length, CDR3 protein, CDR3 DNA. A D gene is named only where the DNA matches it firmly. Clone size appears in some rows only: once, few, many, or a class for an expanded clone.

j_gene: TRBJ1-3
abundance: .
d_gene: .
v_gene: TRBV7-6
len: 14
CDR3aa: CASSDGYSGNTIYF
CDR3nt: TGTGCCAGCAGCGACGGGTACTCTGGAAACACCATATATTTT

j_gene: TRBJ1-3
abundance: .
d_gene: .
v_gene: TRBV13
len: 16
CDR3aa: CASSLAQAFSGNTIYF
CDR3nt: TGTGCCAGCAGCTTAGCGCAGGCCTTCTCTGGAAACACCATATATTTT

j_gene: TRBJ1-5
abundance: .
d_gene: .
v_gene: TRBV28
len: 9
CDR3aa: CASSRPQHF
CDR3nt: TGTGCCAGCAGCCGGCCCCAGCATTTT

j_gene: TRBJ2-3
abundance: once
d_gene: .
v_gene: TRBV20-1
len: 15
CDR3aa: CSASGGQGGTDTQYF
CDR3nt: TGCAGTGCTAGTGGGGGGCAGGGAGGCACAGATACGCAGTATTTT

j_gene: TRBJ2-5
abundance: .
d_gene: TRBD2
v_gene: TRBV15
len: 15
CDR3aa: CATSREGLAEETQYF
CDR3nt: TGTGCCACCAGCAGAGAGGGACTAGCGGAAGAGACCCAGTACTTC

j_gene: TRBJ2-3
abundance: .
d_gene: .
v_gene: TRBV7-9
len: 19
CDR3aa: CASRPGWLGTSTSTDTQYF
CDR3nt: TGTGCCAGCAGACCGGGGTGGTTGGGGACATCGACTAGCACAGATACGCAGTATTTT

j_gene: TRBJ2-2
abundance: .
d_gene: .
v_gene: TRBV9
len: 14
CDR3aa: CASKGASNTGELFF
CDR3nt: TGTGCCAGCAAAGGGGCGTCGAACACCGGGGAGCTGTTTTTT

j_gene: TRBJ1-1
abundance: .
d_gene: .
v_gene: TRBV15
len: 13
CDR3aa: CATSVQMNTEAFF
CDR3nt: TGTGCCACCAGCGTTCAGATGAACACTGAAGCTTTCTTT

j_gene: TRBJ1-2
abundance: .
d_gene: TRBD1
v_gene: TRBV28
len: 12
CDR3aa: CASGTGGYGYTF
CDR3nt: TGTGCCAGCGGGACAGGGGGCTATGGCTACACCTTC

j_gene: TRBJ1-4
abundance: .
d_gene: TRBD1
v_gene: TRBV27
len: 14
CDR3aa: CASSAGQVNEKLFF
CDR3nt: TGTGCCAGCAGTGCTGGACAGGTCAATGAAAAACTGTTTTTT

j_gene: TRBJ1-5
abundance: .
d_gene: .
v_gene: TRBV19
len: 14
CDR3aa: CASREDNSNQPQHF
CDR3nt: TGTGCCAGTAGAGAGGACAACTCCAATCAGCCCCAGCATTTT

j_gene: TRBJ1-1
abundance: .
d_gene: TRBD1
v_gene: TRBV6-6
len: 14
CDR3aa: CASSRDRAQGGAFF
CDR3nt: TGTGCCAGCAGCCGGGACAGGGCTCAAGGTGGAGCTTTCTTT

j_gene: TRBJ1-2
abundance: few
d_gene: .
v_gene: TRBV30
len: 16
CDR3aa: CAWFKEDFKFSYGYTF
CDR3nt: TGTGCCTGGTTTAAAGAGGACTTTAAGTTTAGCTATGGCTACACCTTC

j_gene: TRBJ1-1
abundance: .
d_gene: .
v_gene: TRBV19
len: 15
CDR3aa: CASTPRTKVNTEAFF
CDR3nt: TGTGCCAGTACCCCTAGGACAAAGGTGAACACTGAAGCTTTCTTT

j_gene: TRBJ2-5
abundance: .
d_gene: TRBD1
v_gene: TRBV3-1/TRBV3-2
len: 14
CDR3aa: CASSRGQVKETQYF
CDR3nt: TGTGCCAGCAGCCGGGGACAGGTGAAAGAGACCCAGTACTTC

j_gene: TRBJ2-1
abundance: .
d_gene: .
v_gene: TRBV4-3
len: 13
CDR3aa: CASSQPPWEEQFF
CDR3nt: TGCGCCAGCAGCCAACCCCCGTGGGAGGAGCAGTTCTTC

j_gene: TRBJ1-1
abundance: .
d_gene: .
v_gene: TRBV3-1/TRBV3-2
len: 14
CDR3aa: CASSQLQGNTEAFF
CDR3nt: TGTGCCAGCAGCCAACTACAGGGTAACACTGAAGCTTTCTTT

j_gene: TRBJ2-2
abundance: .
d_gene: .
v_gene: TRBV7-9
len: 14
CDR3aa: CASSFRSRTGELFF
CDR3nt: TGTGCCAGCAGCTTTCGATCTCGGACCGGGGAGCTGTTTTTT

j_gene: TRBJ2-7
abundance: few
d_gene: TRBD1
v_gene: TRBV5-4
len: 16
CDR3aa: CASSGYRGASSYEQYF
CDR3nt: TGTGCCAGCAGCGGATACAGGGGGGCGAGCTCCTACGAGCAGTACTTC

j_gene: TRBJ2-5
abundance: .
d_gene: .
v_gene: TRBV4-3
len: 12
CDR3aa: CASSQVRGTQYF
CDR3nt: TGCGCCAGCAGCCAAGTCAGGGGGACCCAGTACTTC

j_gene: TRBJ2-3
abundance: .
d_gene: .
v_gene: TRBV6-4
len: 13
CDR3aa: CASRSGATDTQYF
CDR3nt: TGTGCCAGCAGGTCAGGGGCAACAGATACGCAGTATTTT

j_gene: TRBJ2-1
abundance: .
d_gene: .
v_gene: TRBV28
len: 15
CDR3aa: CASSSYLSSYNEQFF
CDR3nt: TGTGCCAGCAGCTCCTATCTAAGCTCCTACAATGAGCAGTTCTTC

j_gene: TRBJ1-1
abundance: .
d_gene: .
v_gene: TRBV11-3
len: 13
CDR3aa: CASSFSRNTEAFF
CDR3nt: TGTGCCAGCAGCTTTTCCAGAAACACTGAAGCTTTCTTT

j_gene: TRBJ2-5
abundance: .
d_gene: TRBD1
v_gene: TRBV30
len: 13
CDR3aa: CAWSVHRGGTQYF
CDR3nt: TGTGCCTGGAGTGTACACAGGGGCGGGACCCAGTACTTC

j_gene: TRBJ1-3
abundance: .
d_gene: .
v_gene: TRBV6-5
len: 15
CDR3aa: CASSPDWSSGNTIYF
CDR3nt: TGTGCCAGCAGTCCCGACTGGAGCTCTGGAAACACCATATATTTT

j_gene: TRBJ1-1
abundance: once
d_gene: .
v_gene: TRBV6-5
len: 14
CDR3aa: CASSYSAGKAEAFF
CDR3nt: TGTGCCAGCAGTTACTCGGCGGGCAAAGCTGAAGCTTTCTTT

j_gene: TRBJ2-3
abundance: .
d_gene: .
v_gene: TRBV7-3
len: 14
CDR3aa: CASSSGLITDTQYF
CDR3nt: TGTGCCAGCAGCTCAGGACTAATCACAGATACGCAGTATTTT

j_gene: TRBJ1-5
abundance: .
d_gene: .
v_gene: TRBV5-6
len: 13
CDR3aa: CASSWGRGKPQHF
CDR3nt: TGTGCCAGCAGCTGGGGAAGGGGTAAGCCCCAGCATTTT

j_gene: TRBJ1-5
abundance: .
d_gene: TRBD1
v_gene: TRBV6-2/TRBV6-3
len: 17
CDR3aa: CASSYFTQGASNQPQHF
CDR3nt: TGTGCCAGCAGTTACTTCACCCAGGGGGCAAGCAATCAGCCCCAGCATTTT

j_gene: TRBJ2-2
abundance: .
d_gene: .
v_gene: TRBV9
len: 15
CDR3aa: CASSVAGGNTGELFF
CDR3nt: TGTGCCAGCAGCGTGGCGGGTGGGAACACCGGGGAGCTGTTTTTT

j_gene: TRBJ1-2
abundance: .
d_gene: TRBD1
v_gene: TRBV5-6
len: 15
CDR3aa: CASSLDRQEYYGYTF
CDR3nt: TGTGCCAGCAGCCTGGACAGGCAGGAATACTATGGCTACACCTTC

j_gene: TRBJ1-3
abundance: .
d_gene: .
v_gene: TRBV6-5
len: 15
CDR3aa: CASSTLGTTGNTIYF
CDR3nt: TGTGCCAGCAGCACCCTTGGGACAACTGGAAACACCATATATTTT

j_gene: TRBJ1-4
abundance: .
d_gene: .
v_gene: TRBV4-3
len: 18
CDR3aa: CASSQDVGQGGFNEKLFF
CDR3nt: TGCGCCAGCAGCCAAGATGTAGGTCAGGGAGGGTTTAATGAAAAACTGTTTTTT

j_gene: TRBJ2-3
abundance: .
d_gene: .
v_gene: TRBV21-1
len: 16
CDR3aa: CASGVSSGKDTDTQYF
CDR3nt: TGTGCCAGCGGAGTGTCTAGCGGGAAGGACACAGATACGCAGTATTTT

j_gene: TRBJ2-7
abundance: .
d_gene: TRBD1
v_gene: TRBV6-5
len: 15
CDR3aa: CATSPGTGFSYEQYF
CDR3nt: TGTGCCACCTCCCCGGGGACAGGGTTCTCCTACGAGCAGTACTTC

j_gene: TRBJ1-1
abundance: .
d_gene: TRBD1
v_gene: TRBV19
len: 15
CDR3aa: CASSPRDRGYTEAFF
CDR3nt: TGTGCCAGTAGTCCCCGGGACAGGGGTTACACTGAAGCTTTCTTT

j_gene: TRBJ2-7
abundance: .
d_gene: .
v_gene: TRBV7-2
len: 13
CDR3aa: CASSPGVGYEQYF
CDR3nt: TGTGCCAGCAGCCCAGGGGTGGGCTACGAGCAGTACTTC

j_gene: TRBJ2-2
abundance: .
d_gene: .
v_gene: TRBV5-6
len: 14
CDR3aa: CASSFPPRTGELFF
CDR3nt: TGTGCCAGCAGCTTTCCTCCTCGCACCGGGGAGCTGTTTTTT

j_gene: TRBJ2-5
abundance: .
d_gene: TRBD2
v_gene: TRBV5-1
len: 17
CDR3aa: CASSLNGLAGGAETQYF
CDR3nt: TGCGCCAGCAGCTTGAACGGGCTAGCGGGAGGAGCTGAGACCCAGTACTTC

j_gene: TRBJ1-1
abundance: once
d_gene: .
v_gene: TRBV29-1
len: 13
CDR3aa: CSVDITGNTEAFF
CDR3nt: TGCAGCGTTGACATTACAGGGAACACTGAAGCTTTCTTT

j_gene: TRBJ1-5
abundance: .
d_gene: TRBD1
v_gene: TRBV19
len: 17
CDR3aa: CASSKRTGGNSNQPQHF
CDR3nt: TGTGCCAGTAGTAAACGGACAGGGGGCAACAGCAATCAGCCCCAGCATTTT

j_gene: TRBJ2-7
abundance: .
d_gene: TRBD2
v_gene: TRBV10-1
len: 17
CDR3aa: CASRGLAGGARRVEQYF
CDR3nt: TGCGCCAGCAGGGGACTAGCGGGAGGAGCTCGCCGTGTCGAGCAGTACTTC

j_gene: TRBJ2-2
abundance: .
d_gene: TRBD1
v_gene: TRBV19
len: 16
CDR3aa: CASSIRGGEFTGELFF
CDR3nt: TGTGCCAGTAGTATACGAGGGGGCGAGTTCACCGGGGAGCTGTTTTTT

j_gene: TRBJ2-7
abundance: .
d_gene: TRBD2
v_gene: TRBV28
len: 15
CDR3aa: CASTLGLAGGYEQYF
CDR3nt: TGTGCCAGCACCCTCGGGCTAGCGGGAGGTTACGAGCAGTACTTC

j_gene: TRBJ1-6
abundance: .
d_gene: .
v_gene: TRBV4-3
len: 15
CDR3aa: CASSQGRQGSSPLHF
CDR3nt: TGCGCCAGCAGCCAAGGCCGGCAGGGAAGTTCACCCCTCCACTTT

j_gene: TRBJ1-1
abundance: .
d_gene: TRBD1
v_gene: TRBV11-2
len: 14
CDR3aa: CASSFRDRDTEAFF
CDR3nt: TGTGCCAGCAGCTTCCGGGACAGAGACACTGAAGCTTTCTTT

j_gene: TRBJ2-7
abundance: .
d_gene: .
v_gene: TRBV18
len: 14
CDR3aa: CASSQETGKYEQYF
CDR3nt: TGTGCCAGCTCACAGGAGACAGGAAAATACGAGCAGTACTTC

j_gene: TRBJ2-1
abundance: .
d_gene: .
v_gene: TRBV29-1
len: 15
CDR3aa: CSVKITGYLLDEQFF
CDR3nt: TGCAGCGTCAAAATAACAGGATATCTCTTGGATGAGCAGTTCTTC

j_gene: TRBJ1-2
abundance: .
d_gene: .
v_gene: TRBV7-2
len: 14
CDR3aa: CASSLVAGEGGYTF
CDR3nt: TGTGCCAGCAGCTTAGTGGCGGGGGAAGGCGGCTACACCTTC

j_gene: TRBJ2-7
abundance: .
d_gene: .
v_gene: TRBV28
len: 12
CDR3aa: CASTSVSYEQYF
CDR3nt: TGTGCCAGCACTAGCGTCTCCTACGAGCAGTACTTC

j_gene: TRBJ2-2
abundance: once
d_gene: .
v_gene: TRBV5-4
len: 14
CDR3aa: CASSSITQAGELFF
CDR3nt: TGTGCCAGCAGCTCTATAACGCAGGCCGGGGAGCTGTTTTTT

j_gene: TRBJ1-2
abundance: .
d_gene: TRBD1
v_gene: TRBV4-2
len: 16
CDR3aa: CASSQATQGLGYGYTF
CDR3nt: TGTGCCAGCAGCCAGGCTACACAGGGGCTTGGCTATGGCTACACCTTC

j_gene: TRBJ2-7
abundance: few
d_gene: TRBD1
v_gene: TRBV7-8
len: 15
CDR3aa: CASSPRRDREYEQYF
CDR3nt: TGTGCCAGCAGCCCTCGCCGGGACAGGGAATACGAGCAGTACTTC

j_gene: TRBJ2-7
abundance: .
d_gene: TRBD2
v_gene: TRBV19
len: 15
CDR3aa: CASSTGTSGYYEQYF
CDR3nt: TGTGCCAGTAGTACAGGGACTAGCGGGTACTACGAGCAGTACTTC

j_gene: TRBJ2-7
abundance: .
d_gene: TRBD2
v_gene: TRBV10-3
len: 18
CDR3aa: CAISETGLAGGINYEQYF
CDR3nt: TGTGCCATCAGTGAGACGGGACTAGCGGGAGGGATCAACTACGAGCAGTACTTC

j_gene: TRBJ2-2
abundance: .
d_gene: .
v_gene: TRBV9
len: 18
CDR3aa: CASSVASGGALDTGELFF
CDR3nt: TGTGCCAGCAGCGTAGCCAGCGGAGGGGCTTTAGACACCGGGGAGCTGTTTTTT

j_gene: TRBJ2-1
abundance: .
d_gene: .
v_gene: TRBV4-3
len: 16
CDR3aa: CASSQVAGGNLDEQFF
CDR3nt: TGCGCCAGCAGCCAAGTTGCTGGCGGGAATCTCGATGAGCAGTTCTTC

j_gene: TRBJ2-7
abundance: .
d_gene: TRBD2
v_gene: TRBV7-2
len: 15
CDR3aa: CASKSGRPNSYEQYF
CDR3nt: TGTGCCAGCAAAAGCGGGAGGCCCAACTCCTACGAGCAGTACTTC

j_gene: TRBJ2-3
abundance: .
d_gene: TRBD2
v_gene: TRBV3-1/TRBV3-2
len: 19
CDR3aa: CASSTMGRAGGPRTDTQYF
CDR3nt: TGTGCCAGCAGTACAATGGGCCGAGCGGGAGGGCCGAGGACAGATACGCAGTATTTT